These 28 T cell receptor beta chains were all obtained from the same sample, sequenced in a study of beta chain features in type 1 diabetes. Expressed TCRB transcripts were sequenced because the isolated RNA had all been reverse transcribed beforehand. Only in-frame clones appear in the TCRdb table, and some are missing; sequencing was by immunoSEQ multiplex PCR. This sample has more than 250,000 clones, with over 14% found just once. For these receptors, no antigen is known. Broader study findings: Shortening of TCRB CDR3s, moderate but significant, appeared in all four CD4+ subsets of Type 1 diabetes patients.

Material: naive CD4+ T cells from blood. These receptors all come from a man aged 18-30 years with type 1 diabetes.

This clone was detected only a few times. V and J are TRBV5-1 and TRBJ1-5; no reliable D call. Trimming removed 0 bases from V and 2 bases from J, with 12 bases in between. CDR1 is SGHRS and CDR2 is YFSETQ in the germline V gene. This CDR3 region has 16 residues. The CDR3 sequence: CASSLEGMGGNQPQHF. The DNA of the CDR3 is TGCGCCAGCAGCTTGGAAGGCATGGGAGGCAATCAGCCCCAGCATTTT.

This clone has only a few counts. This sequence joins TRBV28 and TRBJ1-2; TRBD1 matches 8 bases. The V and J ends lost 8 bases and 8 bases, in that order; junction bases with no gene match: 22. This CDR3 contains 17 residues. Germline loops: CDR1 MDHEN, CDR2 SYDVKM. In DNA, the CDR3 is TGTGCCAGCTCTCGTCCTCCGGACAGGGCCCTAATGGGCGGCTACACCTTC. It is translated as CASSRPPDRALMGGYTF.

The V gene is TRBV7-8, the J gene TRBJ1-2; D may be TRBD1 (5 bases). Germline-derived CDR1 and CDR2 are SGHVS and FQNEAQ. V lost 3 bases, J lost 2 bases, and 19 bases lay in between. This CDR3 has 17 amino acids. The CDR3 bases are TGTGCCAGCAGCTTCGCAACCCGACGGACACTCAACTATGGCTACACCTTC. Its protein is CASSFATRRTLNYGYTF.

V is TRBV4-1 and J is TRBJ1-1; D unclear. This CDR3 has 11 amino acids. Trimming left V 4 bases short and J 7 bases short, with 7 bases between. Germline CDR1 reads MGHRA; CDR2 reads YSYEKL. The CDR3 reads CASSRGFEAFF. CDR3 sequence (DNA): TGCGCCAGCAGCCGCGGTTTTGAAGCTTTCTTT.

The V call is TRBV18, the J call TRBJ1-1, with D hard to call. V was cut by 3 bases and J by 1 base, with 9 bases left in between. Germline V gene data show CDR1 as KGHSH and CDR2 as LQKENI. The CDR3 totals 14 residues. CDR3 nucleotides: TGTGCCAGCTCACCGTCAGGCAGGAACACTGAAGCTTTCTTT. Amino acids: CASSPSGRNTEAFF.

In this sample, this clone turned up a few times. The chain carries TRBV10-1 and TRBJ2-2, with unresolved D. Germline V gene data show CDR1 as WNHNN and CDR2 as SYGVQD (reference sequence). The CDR3 totals 12 residues. Between the trimmed V and J ends, which lost 4 bases and 3 bases, there was a span of 3 bases. The DNA of the CDR3 is TGCGCCAGCAGTGCAGACACCGGGGAGCTGTTTTTT. This gives the protein CASSADTGELFF.

V usage is TRBV10-3 and J usage is TRBJ2-1; 7 bases are a match to TRBD1. The germline gives CDR1 ENHRY, CDR2 SYGVKD. V lost 4 bases and J lost 4; bases outside the gene matches: 4. This CDR3 contains 14 residues. The CDR3 loop reads CAISGQGSYNEQFF. The CDR3 bases are TGTGCCATCAGTGGACAGGGATCGTACAATGAGCAGTTCTTC.

V and J are TRBV11-2 and TRBJ2-3; a possible D gene is TRBD2 (6 bases). Trimming took 10 bases from V and 9 from J, leaving 23 bases between them. The germline gives CDR1 SGHAT, CDR2 FQNNGV. The CDR3 sequence is 14 residues long. The DNA of the CDR3 is TGTGCCACCACCCGCGGGGTTCACCTGGGAACGCAGTATTTT. It specifies CATTRGVHLGTQYF.

The chain links TRBV7-2 to TRBJ2-7; 8 bases fit TRBD1. CDR1 is SGHTA, CDR2 FQGNSA, per germline. V lost 7 bases and J lost 3; bases outside the gene matches: 8. The CDR3 sequence is 14 residues long. CDR3 coding DNA: TGTGCCAGCATCCCCTGGACAGGGAGCTACGAGCAGTACTTC. Protein sequence: CASIPWTGSYEQYF.

The chain uses TRBV19 and TRBJ1-5; D unclear. Germline lookup yields CDR1 LNHDA and CDR2 SQIVND (reference sequence). CDR3 size: 14 residues. The ends were cut back, 3 bases at V and 5 bases at J, with 11 bases in the middle. The CDR3, as DNA: TGTGCCAGTAGTATTCCGATGCTAGATCAGCCCCAGCATTTT. The encoded protein is CASSIPMLDQPQHF.

This clone has a handful of counts. This chain connects TRBV2 to TRBJ2-5; TRBD1 aligns across 8 bases. The CDR3 contains 12 residues. CDR1 and CDR2 (germline): SNHLY, FYNNEI. The V segment lost 8 bases and the J segment 7 bases; nucleotides outside the gene matches: 6. CDR3 amino acids: CASCPGGGTQYF. CDR3 DNA sequence: TGTGCCAGCTGCCCAGGGGGCGGGACCCAGTACTTC.

This clone occurred a few times. This chain joins TRBV6-1 and TRBJ1-2; 8 nucleotides align to TRBD1. CDR1 and CDR2 from the germline V gene are MNHNS and SASEGT. V lost 6 bases, J lost 5 bases, and 2 bases stayed unmatched. The CDR3 extends over 12 amino acids. The CDR3 region is CASRGQDYGYTF. CDR3 in DNA: TGTGCCAGCAGGGGACAGGATTATGGCTACACCTTC.

V usage is TRBV7-6 and J usage is TRBJ1-5; 9 positions match TRBD1. Germline V gene lookup returns CDR1 SGHVS and CDR2 FNYEAQ. The CDR3 sequence is 15 residues long. The trim removed 1 base at V and 5 bases at J, leaving 3 bases unmatched. CDR3 residues: CASSLGGQGDQPQHF. In nucleotides, the CDR3 is TGTGCCAGCAGCTTAGGGGGACAGGGAGATCAGCCCCAGCATTTT.

The chain joins TRBV7-9 to TRBJ2-1; 9 nucleotides align to TRBD2. V was clipped by 5 bases and J by 9 bases; unmatched bases: 11. CDR1 SEHNR and CDR2 FQNEAQ come from the germline V gene (reference sequence). CDR3 length: 15 amino acids. DNA for the CDR3: TGTGCCAGCAGCGGGGGGCGGGAGGGCCTTTCTGAGCAGTTCTTC. Encoded protein: CASSGGREGLSEQFF.

In its sample, this clone was seen a few times. The rearrangement uses TRBV9 and TRBJ2-1, with 7 bases matching TRBD1. CDR1 and CDR2 from the germline V gene are SGDLS and YYNGEE. V was pared by 4 bases and J by 4 bases, with 2 bases of the junction left unmatched. The CDR3 runs 13 residues. As DNA, the CDR3 is TGTGCCAGCAGCTTGGACAGGTACAATGAGCAGTTCTTC. It encodes CASSLDRYNEQFF.

In its sample, this clone was seen a few times. The chain links TRBV2 to TRBJ2-7; 7 bases fit TRBD2. Per the germline V gene, CDR1 is SNHLY and CDR2 is FYNNEI. The J segment lost 6 bases and the V segment lost 3 bases, leaving 5 bases of the junction unmatched. The CDR3 runs to 13 residues. The CDR3 region is CASSDLGGSEQYF. Written as DNA, the CDR3 is TGTGCCAGCAGTGATTTGGGGGGGAGCGAGCAGTACTTC.

This chain joins TRBV5-1 and TRBJ2-2; weak D call: TRBD1 (5 bases). V was clipped by 0 bases and J by 7 bases, with 13 bases between them. This CDR3 is built from 15 residues. Germline CDR1 reads SGHRS; CDR2 reads YFSETQ. CDR3 DNA: TGCGCCAGCAGCTTGGGCTCCAGGGCGAGCGGGGAGCTGTTTTTT. It codes for CASSLGSRASGELFF.

In regard to this clone: Different DNA sequences within this sample yield the same CDR3. This chain links TRBV10-3 with TRBJ1-1, with D possibly matching TRBD1 (6 bases). With 4 bases removed from V and 1 base from J, the gap between germline ends came to 7 bases. The CDR3 contains 13 residues. The V gene's germline CDR1 is ENHRY and CDR2 SYGVKD. This CDR3 is CAISGTANTEAFF. The CDR3 region has the DNA TGTGCCATCAGTGGGACAGCGAACACTGAAGCTTTCTTT.

The chain couples TRBV6-1 to TRBJ2-3; D possibly corresponds to TRBD1 (6 bases). V gave up 7 bases and J gave up 0 bases, with 14 bases separating them. Germline-derived CDR1 and CDR2 are MNHNS and SASEGT. The CDR3 covers 15 residues. The CDR3: CASKTQGASTDTQYF. In DNA form, the CDR3 reads TGTGCCAGCAAAACACAGGGCGCGAGCACAGATACGCAGTATTTT.

The chain has TRBV5-4 and TRBJ2-7; D possibly corresponds to TRBD2 (5 bases). Germline CDR1 and CDR2: SGHNT and YYREEE (reference sequence). The CDR3 length is 15 residues. Between the trimmed V and J ends, which lost 4 bases and 3 bases, there was a span of 17 bases. CDR3 coding DNA: TGTGCCAGCAGCCGGGGTGGAAACCCCGACTACGAGCAGTACTTC. As protein: CASSRGGNPDYEQYF.

The table lists this clone with a few counts. The J gene is TRBJ2-7, the V gene TRBV18, with 8 nucleotides matching TRBD2. The V gene's germline CDR1 is KGHSH and CDR2 LQKENI. This CDR3 comprises 15 residues. V shed 0 bases, J shed 5 bases, and the junction held 6 bases outside the gene matches. The CDR3 nucleotides read TGTGCCAGCTCACCACCAGGACTAGCAAGGAACGAGCAGTACTTC. Protein product: CASSPPGLARNEQYF.

The chain recombines TRBV6-5 with TRBJ1-1; D unresolved. This CDR3 has 10 amino acids. Trimming removed 11 bases from V and 4 bases from J, with 8 bases in between. CDR1 MNHEY and CDR2 SVGAGI come from the germline V gene. CDR3 amino acids: CARGRTEAFF. The CDR3, as DNA: TGTGCCCGGGGTCGCACTGAAGCTTTCTTT.

About this clone: The same CDR3 also results from other DNA sequences found in this sample. The chain couples TRBV6-5 to TRBJ2-1, with 7 bases that match TRBD1. Unmatched junction bases numbered 2, after V lost 8 bases and J lost 4 bases. The CDR3 is 12 residues long. Per germline, CDR1 MNHEY and CDR2 SVGAGI. CDR3 region: CASRDRYNEQFF. Here the CDR3 DNA reads TGTGCCAGCCGGGACAGATACAATGAGCAGTTCTTC.

The chain has TRBV5-1 and TRBJ2-5; 11 positions match TRBD1. V dropped 0 bases and J dropped 1; count of bases not matched to a gene: 5. CDR1 and CDR2 (germline): SGHRS, YFSETQ. The CDR3 contains 17 residues. The CDR3 sequence is CASSLGTGGTFQETQYF. The CDR3 bases are TGCGCCAGCAGCTTGGGGACAGGGGGCACCTTCCAAGAGACCCAGTACTTC. The variable domain in full, with the rest retrieved from reference TRBV5-1 and TRBJ2-5, is KAGVTQTPRYLIKTRGQQVTLSCSPISGHRSVSWYQQTPGQGLQFLFEYFSETQRNKGNFPGRFSGRQFSNSRSEMNVSTLELGDSALYLCASSLGTGGTFQETQYFGPGTRLLVL.

V gene TRBV11-2 combines with J gene TRBJ1-6; D gene uncertain. V was clipped by 5 bases and J by 5 bases, with 13 bases between them. The CDR3 contains 15 residues. CDR1 SGHAT and CDR2 FQNNGV come from the germline V gene. CDR3: CASSPRYVHNSPLHF. Written as DNA, the CDR3 is TGTGCCAGCAGCCCGCGATACGTTCATAATTCACCCCTCCACTTT.

The chain is built from TRBV20-1 and TRBJ2-1, with D hard to call. This CDR3 is built from 10 residues. Trimming shortened V by 5 bases and J by 9 bases, and 8 bases separated the two germline ends. The germline gives CDR1 DFQATT, CDR2 SNEGSKA (reference sequence). The CDR3 sequence is CSAGSFEQFF. Here the CDR3 DNA reads TGCAGTGCTGGTAGTTTTGAGCAGTTCTTC.

The chain is built from TRBV21-1 and TRBJ1-5; whether TRBD1, the table's D call, matches the DNA was not checked. TRBV21-1 is described as a pseudogene. This CDR3 comprises 16 residues. CDR3 sequence (DNA): TGTGCCAGCAGCAGTCCGGGACAGGGTTATCATCAGCCCCAGCATTTT. Encoded protein: CASSSPGQGYHQPQHF.

The CDR3 protein is CASSPVPYETQYF. Here the CDR3 DNA reads TGTGCCAGCTCACCTGTCCCCTACGAGACCCAGTACTTC. This chain joins TRBV18 and TRBJ2-5; D ambiguous. V was pared by 3 bases and J by 5 bases, with 10 bases between. This CDR3 is 13 amino acids long. Germline values: CDR1 KGHSH, CDR2 LQKENI.